Below, 2 T cell receptor beta chains from the same sample are listed, as sequenced in a study of T-cell reconstitution after alpha-beta-depleted transplantation in children. Preparation of the TCRbeta library involved a method that used unique molecular identifiers. In TCRdb, the PCR reads were re-called with MiXCR into one record per CDR3 protein. The sample lists hundreds of thousands of distinct CDR3 sequences; around 20% were seen once. The material was PBMCs from the stem cell graft donor, obtained from the stem cell graft. The origin of the receptors is a human donor who donated a stem cell graft to a child with acute lymphoblastic leukemia.

The CDR3 nucleotides are TGTGCCAGCAGTTTACCGCGGGAGGTCACAGATACGCAGTATTTT. It specifies CASSLPREVTDTQYF. The V call is TRBV28, the J call TRBJ2-3; 8 bases map to TRBD2. The CDR3 consists of 15 residues. The germline gives CDR1 MDHEN, CDR2 SYDVKM. J gave up 2 bases and V 2 bases, and 3 bases lay outside the gene matches.

This clonotype was detected many times. The chain links TRBV20-1 to TRBJ2-7; TRBD2 matches at 7 bases. CDR1 is DFQATT and CDR2 is SNEGSKA in the germline V gene (reference sequence). The CDR3 loop spans 14 amino acids. Trimming cost V 5 bases and J 2 bases; bases outside gene matches: 9. The chain's CDR3 is CSAHGLGFTYEQYF. CDR3 nucleotide sequence: TGCAGTGCTCACGGACTAGGGTTTACCTACGAGCAGTACTTC.